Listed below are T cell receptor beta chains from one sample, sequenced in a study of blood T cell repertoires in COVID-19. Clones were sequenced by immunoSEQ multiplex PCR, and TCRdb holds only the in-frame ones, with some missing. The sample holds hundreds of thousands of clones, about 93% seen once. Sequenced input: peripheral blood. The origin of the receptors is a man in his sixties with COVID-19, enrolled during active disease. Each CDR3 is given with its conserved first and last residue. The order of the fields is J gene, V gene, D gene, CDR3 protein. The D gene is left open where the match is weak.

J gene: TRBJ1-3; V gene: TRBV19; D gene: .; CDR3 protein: CASSPAGTGNTIYF
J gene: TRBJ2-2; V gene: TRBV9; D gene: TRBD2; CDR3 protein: CASSPGLAGVSGELFF
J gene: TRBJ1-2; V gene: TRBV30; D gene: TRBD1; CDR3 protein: CASKAGTGGYGYTF
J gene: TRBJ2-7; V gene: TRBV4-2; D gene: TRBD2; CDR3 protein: CASSHFSTSGYYEQYF
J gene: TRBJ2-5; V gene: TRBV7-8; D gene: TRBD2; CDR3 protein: CASSLAGLPDQETQYF
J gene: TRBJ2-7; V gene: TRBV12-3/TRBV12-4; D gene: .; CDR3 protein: CASSLGEAYEQYF
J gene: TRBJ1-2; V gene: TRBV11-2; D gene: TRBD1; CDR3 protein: CASSLVAGGNYGYTF
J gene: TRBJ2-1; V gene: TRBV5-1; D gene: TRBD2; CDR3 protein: CASSRGLAGESYNEQFF
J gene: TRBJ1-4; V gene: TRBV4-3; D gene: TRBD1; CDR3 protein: CASSHGQGGNEKLFF
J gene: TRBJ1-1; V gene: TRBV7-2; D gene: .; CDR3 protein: CASSMTAWNTEAFF
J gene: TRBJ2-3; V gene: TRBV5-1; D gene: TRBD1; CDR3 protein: CASGPGQGASTDTQYF
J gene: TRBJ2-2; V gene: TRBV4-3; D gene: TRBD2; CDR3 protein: CASSQDFVRSSGSYNTGELFF
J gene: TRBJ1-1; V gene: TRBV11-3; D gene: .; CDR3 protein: CASSLAWGVGAFF
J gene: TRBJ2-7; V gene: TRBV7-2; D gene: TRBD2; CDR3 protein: CASSLLRTSGGSYEQYF
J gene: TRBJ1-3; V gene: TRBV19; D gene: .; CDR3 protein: CASRRTADSGNTIYF
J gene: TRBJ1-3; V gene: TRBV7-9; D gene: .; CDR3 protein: CASSPVRGIGGNTIYF
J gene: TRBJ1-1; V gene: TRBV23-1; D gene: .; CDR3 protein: CASSQFWDIEAFF
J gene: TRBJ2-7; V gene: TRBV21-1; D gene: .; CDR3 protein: CASSKTGTGVYEQYF
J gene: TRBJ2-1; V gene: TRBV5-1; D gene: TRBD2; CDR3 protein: CASSSPTSGIYNEQFF
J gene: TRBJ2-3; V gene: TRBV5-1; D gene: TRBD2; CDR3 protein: CASSLERGDTDTQYF
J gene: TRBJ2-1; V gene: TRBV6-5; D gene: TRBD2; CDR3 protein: CASSRTSGTGEQFF
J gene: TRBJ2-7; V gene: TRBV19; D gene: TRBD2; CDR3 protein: CASSGRVSGRAYDEQYF
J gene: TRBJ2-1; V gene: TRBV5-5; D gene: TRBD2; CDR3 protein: CASSDRLAGTDEQFF
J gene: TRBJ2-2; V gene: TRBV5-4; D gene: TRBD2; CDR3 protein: CASSSGTSNTGELFF
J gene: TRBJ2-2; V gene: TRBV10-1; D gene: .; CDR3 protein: CASSATSGATGELFF
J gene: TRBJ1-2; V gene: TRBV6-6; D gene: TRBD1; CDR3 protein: CASSYSTGGDGGYTF
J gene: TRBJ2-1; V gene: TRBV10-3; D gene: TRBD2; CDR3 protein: CAISRERGEQFF
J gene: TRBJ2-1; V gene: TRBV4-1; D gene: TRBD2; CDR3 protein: CASKGSGGRSEQFF
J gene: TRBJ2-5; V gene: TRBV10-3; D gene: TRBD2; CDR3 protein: CAISEGGGETQYF
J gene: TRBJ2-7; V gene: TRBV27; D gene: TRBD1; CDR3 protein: CASNSRDRAYEQYF
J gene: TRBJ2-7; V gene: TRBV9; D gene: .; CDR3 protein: CASSVGLGDEQYF
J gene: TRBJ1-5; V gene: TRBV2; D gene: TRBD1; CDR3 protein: CASNRQGRQPQHF